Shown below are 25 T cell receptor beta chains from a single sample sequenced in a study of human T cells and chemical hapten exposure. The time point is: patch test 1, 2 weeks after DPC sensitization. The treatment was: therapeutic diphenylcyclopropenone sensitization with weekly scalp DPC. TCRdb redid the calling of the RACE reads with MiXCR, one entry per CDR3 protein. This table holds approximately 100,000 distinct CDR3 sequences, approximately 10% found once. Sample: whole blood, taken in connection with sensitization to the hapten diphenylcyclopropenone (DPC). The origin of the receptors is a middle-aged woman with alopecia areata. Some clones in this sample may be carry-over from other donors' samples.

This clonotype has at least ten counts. CDR3 sequence: CASSLGRTSTDTQYF. CDR3 in DNA: TGTGCCAGCAGCTTAGGACGGACTAGCACAGATACGCAGTATTTT. The rearrangement uses TRBV7-9 and TRBJ2-3, with D possibly being TRBD2 (5 bases). Looked up from germline, CDR1 is SEHNR and CDR2 is FQNEAQ (reference sequence). CDR3 length: 15 amino acids. V was shortened by 1 base and J by 0 bases, with 8 bases between the two germline ends.

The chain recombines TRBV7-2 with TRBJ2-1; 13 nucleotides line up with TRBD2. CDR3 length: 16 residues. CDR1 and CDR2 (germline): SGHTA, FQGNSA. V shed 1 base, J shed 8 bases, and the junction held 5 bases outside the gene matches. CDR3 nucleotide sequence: TGTGCCAGCAGCTTAGATTCGACTAGCGGGGGGTATGAGCAGTTCTTC. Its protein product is CASSLDSTSGGYEQFF.

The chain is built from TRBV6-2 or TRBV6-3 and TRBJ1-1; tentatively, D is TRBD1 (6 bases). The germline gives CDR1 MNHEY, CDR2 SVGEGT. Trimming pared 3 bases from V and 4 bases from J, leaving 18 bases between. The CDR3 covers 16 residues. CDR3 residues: CASSYQTKGVRTEAFF. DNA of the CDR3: TGTGCCAGCAGTTATCAAACGAAGGGGGTCCGCACTGAAGCTTTCTTT.

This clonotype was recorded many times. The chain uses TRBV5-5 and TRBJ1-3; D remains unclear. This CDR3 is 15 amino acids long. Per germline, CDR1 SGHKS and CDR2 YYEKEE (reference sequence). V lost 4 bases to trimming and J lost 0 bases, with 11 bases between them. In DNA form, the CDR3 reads TGTGCCAGCAGCGACTCGACACGCTCTGGAAACACCATATATTTT. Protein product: CASSDSTRSGNTIYF.

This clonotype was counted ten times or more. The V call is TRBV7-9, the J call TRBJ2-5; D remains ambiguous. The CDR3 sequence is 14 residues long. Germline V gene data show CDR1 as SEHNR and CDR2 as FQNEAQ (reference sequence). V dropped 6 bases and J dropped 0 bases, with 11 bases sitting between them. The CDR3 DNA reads TGTGCCAGCAGTTCTGGACGGGACCAAGAGACCCAGTACTTC. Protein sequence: CASSSGRDQETQYF.

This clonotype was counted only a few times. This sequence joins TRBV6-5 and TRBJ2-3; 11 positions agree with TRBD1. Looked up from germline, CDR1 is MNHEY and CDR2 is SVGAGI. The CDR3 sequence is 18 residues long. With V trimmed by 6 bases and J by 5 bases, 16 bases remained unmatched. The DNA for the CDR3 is TGTGCCAGCAGACCCGGACAGGGGGCGGCCTTCCAAGGAGATACGCAGTATTTT. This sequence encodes CASRPGQGAAFQGDTQYF.

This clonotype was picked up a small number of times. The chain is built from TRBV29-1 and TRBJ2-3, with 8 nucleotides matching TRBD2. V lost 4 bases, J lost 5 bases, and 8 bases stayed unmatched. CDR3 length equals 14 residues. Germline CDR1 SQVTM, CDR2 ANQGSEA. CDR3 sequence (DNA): TGCAGCGTTGTCGGGAGGGCCGGAGGAGATACGCAGTATTTT. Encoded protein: CSVVGRAGGDTQYF.

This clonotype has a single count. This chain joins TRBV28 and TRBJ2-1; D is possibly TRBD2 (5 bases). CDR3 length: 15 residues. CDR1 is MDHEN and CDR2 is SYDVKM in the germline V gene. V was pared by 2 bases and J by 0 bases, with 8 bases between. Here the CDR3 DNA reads TGTGCCAGCAGTTTAGCGGGCGTCTCCTACAATGAGCAGTTCTTC. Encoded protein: CASSLAGVSYNEQFF. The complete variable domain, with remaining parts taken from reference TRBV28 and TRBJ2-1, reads DVKVTQSSRYLVKRTGEKVFLECVQDMDHENMFWYRQDPGLGLRLIYFSYDVKMKEKGDIPEGYSVSREKKERFSLILESASTNQTSMYLCASSLAGVSYNEQFFGPGTRLTVL.

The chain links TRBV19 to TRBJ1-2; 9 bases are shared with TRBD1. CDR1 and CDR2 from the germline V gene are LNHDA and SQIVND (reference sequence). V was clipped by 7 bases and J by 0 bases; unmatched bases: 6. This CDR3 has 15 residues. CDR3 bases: TGTGCCAGTAATGCGGACAGGGGAGCTAACTATGGCTACACCTTC. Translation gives CASNADRGANYGYTF.

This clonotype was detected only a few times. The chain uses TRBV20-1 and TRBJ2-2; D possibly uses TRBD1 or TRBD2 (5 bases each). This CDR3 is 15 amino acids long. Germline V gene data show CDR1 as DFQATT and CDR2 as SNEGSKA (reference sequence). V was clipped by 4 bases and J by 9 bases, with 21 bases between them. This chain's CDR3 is CSAIGRDARYRELFF. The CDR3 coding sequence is TGCAGTGCTATTGGCCGGGACGCAAGGTACCGGGAGCTGTTTTTT.

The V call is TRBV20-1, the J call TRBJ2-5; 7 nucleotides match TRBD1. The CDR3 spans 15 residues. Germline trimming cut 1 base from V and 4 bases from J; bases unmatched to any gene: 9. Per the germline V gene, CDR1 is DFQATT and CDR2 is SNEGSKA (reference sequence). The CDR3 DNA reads TGCAGTGCTAGAGTTAGACAGGGAACCCCAGAGACCCAGTACTTC. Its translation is CSARVRQGTPETQYF.

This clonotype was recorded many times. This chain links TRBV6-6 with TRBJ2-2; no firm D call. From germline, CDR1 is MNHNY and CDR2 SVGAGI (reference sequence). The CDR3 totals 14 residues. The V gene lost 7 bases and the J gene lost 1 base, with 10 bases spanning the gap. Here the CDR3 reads CASIGRQNTGELFF. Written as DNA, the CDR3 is TGTGCCAGCATCGGTCGGCAGAACACCGGGGAGCTGTTTTTT.

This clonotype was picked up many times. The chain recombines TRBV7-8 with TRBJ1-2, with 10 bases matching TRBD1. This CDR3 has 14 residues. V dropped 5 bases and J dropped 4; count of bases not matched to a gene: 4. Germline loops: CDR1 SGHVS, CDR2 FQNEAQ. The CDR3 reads CASSPGTGVYGYTF. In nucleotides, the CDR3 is TGTGCCAGCAGCCCCGGGACAGGGGTCTATGGCTACACCTTC.

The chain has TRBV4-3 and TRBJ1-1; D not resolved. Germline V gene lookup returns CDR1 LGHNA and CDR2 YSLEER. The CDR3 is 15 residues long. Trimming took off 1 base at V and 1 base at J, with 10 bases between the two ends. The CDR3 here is CASSQVIGGNTEAFF. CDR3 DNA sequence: TGCGCCAGCAGCCAAGTAATCGGAGGGAACACTGAAGCTTTCTTT.

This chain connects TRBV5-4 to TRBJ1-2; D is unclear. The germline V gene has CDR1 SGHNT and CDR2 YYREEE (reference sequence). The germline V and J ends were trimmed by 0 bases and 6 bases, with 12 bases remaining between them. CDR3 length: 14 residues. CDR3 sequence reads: CASSLVGSRHGYTF. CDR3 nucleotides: TGTGCCAGCAGCTTGGTGGGGAGCCGTCATGGCTACACCTTC.

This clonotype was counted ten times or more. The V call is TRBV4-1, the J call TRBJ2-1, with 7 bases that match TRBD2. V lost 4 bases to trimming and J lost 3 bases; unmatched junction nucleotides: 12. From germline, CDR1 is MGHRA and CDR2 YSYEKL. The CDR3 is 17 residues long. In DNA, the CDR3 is TGCGCCAGCAGCCTAAACCCGGGGCGGGGGTTCTACAATGAGCAGTTCTTC. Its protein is CASSLNPGRGFYNEQFF.

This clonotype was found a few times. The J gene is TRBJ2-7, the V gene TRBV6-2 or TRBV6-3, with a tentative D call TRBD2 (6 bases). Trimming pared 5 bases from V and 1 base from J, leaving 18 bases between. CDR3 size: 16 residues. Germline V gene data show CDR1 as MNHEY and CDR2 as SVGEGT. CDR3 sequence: CASSTARREWSYEQYF. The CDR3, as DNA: TGTGCCAGCAGTACGGCCCGACGGGAGTGGTCCTACGAGCAGTACTTC.

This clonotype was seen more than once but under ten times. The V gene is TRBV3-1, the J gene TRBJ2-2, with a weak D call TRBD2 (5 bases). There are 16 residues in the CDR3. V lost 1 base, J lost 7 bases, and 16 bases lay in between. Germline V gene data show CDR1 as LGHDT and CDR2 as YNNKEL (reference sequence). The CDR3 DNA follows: TGTGCCAGCAGCCAAGGGCTAGCTAGGGTAGTCGGGGAGCTGTTTTTT. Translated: CASSQGLARVVGELFF.

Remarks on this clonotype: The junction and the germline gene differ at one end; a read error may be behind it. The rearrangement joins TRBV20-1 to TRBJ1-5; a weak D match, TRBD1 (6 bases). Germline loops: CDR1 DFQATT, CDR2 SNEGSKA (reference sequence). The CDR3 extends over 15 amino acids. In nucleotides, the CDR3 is TGCAGTGCTAGAGATCCACGCAGGGGCCTACAGCTCCAGCATTTT. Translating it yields CSARDPRRGLQLQHF.

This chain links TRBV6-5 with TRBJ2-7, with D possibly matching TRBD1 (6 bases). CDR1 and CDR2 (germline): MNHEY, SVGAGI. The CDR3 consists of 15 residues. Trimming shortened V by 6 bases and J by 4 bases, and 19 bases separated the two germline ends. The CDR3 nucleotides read TGTGCCAGCAGCTCAGGGGTGGCCAAGGGTTACGAGCAGTACTTC. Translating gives CASSSGVAKGYEQYF.

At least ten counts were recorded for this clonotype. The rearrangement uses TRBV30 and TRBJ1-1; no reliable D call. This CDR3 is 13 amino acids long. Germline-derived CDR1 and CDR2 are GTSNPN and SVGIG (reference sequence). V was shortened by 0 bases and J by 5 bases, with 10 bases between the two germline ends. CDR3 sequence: CAWSVRRETEAFF. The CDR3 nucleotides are TGTGCCTGGAGTGTAAGGAGGGAGACTGAAGCTTTCTTT.

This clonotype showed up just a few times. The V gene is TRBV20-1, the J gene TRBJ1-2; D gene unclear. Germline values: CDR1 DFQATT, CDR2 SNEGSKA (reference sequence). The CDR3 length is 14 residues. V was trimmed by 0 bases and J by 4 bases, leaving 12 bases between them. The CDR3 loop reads CSARDHAGSYGYTF. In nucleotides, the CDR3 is TGCAGTGCTAGAGATCACGCAGGCTCCTATGGCTACACCTTC.

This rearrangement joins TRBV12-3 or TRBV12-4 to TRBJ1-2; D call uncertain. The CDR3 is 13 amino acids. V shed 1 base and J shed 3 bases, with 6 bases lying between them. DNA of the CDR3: TGTGCCAGCAGTTTAGGTTTACACTATGGCTACACCTTC. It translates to CASSLGLHYGYTF.

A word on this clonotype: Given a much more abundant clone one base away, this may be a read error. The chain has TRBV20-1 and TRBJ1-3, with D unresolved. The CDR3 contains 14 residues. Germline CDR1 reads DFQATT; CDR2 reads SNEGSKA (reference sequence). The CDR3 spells CSSRDGRRRNTIYF. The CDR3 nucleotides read TGCAGTTCTAGAGACGGCAGACGGCGAAACACCATATATTTT.

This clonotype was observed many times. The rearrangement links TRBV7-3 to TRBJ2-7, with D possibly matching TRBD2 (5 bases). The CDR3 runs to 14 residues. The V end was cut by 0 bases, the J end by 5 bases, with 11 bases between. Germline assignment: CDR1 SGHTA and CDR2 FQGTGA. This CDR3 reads CASSLTGLANEQYF. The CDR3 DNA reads TGTGCCAGCAGCTTAACGGGCCTAGCCAACGAGCAGTACTTC.